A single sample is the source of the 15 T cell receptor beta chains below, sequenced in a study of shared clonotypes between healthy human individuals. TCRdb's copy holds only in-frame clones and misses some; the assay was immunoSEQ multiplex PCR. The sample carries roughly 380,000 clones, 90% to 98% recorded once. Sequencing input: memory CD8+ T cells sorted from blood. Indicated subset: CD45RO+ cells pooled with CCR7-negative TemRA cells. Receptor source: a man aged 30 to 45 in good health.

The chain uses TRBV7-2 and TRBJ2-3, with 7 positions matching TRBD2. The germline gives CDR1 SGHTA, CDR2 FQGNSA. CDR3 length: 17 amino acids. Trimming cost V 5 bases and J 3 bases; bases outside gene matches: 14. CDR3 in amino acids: CASSRGNGRDRTDTQYF. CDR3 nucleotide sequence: TGTGCCAGCAGCCGTGGGAATGGGAGGGATCGGACAGATACGCAGTATTTT.

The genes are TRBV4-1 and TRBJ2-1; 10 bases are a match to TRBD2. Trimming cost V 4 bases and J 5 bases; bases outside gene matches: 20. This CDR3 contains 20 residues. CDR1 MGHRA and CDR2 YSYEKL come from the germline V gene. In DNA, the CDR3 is TGCGCCAGCAGCCGAATCCACCCTATCCTAGCGGGAGATGTAGACAATGAGCAGTTCTTC. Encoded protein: CASSRIHPILAGDVDNEQFF.

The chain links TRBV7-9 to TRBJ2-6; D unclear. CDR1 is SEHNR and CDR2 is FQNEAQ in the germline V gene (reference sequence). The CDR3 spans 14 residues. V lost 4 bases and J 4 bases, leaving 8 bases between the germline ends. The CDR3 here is CASSWAEGANVLTF. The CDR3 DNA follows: TGTGCCAGCAGCTGGGCGGAGGGGGCCAACGTCCTGACTTTC.

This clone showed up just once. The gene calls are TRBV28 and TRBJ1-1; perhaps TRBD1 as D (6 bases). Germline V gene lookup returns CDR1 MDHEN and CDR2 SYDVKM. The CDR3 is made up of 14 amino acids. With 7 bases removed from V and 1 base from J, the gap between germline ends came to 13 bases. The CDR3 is CASISADRNTEAFF. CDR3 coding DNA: TGTGCCAGCATTTCCGCGGACAGGAACACTGAAGCTTTCTTT.

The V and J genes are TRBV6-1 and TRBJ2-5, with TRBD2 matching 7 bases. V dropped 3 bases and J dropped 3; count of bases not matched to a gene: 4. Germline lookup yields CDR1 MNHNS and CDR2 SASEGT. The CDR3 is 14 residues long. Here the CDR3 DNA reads TGTGCCAGCAGTGATCGGGGGGTGAAAGAGACCCAGTACTTC. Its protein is CASSDRGVKETQYF.

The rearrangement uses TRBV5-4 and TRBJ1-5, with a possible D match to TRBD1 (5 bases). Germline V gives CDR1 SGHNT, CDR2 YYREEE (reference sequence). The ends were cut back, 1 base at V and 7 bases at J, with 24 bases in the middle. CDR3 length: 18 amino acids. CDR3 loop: CASSLPPGGVHFLQPQHF. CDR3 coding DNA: TGTGCCAGCAGCTTGCCGCCGGGGGGGGTACATTTTCTGCAGCCCCAGCATTTT.

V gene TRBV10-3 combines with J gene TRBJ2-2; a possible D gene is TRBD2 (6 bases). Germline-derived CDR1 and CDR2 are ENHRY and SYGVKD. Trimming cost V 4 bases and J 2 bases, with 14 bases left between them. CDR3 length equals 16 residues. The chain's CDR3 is CAISADPGLNTGELFF. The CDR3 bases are TGTGCCATCAGTGCTGACCCGGGACTTAACACCGGGGAGCTGTTTTTT.

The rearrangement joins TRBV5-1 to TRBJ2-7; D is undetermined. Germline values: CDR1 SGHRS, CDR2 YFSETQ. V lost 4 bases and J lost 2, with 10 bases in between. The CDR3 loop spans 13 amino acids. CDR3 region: CASSARPTYEQYF. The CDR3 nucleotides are TGCGCCAGCAGCGCCCGACCCACCTACGAGCAGTACTTC.

In DNA form, the CDR3 reads TGCGCCAGCAGCTTTAACAGGGTCCAAGAGACCCAGTACTTC. Residues: CASSFNRVQETQYF. The chain employs TRBV5-1 and TRBJ2-5; tentatively, D is TRBD1 (6 bases). The V and J ends lost 2 bases and 1 base respectively, with 9 bases between them. This CDR3 is 14 amino acids long. Germline CDR1 reads SGHRS; CDR2 reads YFSETQ. The full variable domain, its missing parts supplied by reference TRBV5-1 and TRBJ2-5, is KAGVTQTPRYLIKTRGQQVTLSCSPISGHRSVSWYQQTPGQGLQFLFEYFSETQRNKGNFPGRFSGRQFSNSRSEMNVSTLELGDSALYLCASSFNRVQETQYFGPGTRLLVL.

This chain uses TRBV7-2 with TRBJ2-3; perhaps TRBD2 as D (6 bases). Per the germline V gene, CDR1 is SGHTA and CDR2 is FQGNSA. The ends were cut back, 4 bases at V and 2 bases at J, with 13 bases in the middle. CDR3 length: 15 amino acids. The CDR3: CASSSQSSDTDTQYF. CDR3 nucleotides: TGTGCCAGCAGCTCCCAGTCTAGCGACACAGATACGCAGTATTTT. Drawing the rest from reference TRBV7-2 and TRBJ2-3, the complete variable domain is GAGVSQSPSNKVTEKGKDVELRCDPISGHTALYWYRQSLGQGLEFLIYFQGNSAPDKSGLPSDRFSAERTGGSVSTLTIQRTQQEDSAVYLCASSSQSSDTDTQYFGPGTRLTVL.

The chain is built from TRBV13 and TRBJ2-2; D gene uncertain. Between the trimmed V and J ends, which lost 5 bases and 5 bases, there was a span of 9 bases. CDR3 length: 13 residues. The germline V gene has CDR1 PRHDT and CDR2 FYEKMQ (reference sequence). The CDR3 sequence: CASSLIRTGELFF. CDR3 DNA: TGTGCCAGCAGCCTTATTAGGACCGGGGAGCTGTTTTTT. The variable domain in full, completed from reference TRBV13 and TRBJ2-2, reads AAGVIQSPRHLIKEKRETATLKCYPIPRHDTVYWYQQGPGQDPQFLISFYEKMQSDKGSIPDRFSAQQFSDYHSELNMSSLELGDSALYFCASSLIRTGELFFGEGSRLTVL.

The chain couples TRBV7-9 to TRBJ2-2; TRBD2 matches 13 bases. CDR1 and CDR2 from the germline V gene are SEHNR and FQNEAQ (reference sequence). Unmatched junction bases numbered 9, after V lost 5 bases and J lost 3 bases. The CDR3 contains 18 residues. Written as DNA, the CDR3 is TGTGCCAGCAGCCCAAGGACTAGCGGGAGCTTCGACACCGGGGAGCTGTTTTTT. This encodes CASSPRTSGSFDTGELFF.

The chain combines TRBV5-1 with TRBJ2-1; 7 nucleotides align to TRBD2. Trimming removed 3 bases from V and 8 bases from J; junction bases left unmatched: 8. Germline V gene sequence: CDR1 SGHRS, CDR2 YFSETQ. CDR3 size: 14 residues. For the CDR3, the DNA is TGCGCCAGCAGCTGGCGACTAGCCCTTCATGAGCAGTTCTTC. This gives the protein CASSWRLALHEQFF.

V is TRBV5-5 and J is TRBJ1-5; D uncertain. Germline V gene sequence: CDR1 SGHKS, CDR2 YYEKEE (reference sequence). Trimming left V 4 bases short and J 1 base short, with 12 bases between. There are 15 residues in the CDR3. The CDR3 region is CASSRTGVSNQPQHF. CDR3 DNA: TGTGCCAGCAGCCGGACTGGGGTAAGCAATCAGCCCCAGCATTTT.

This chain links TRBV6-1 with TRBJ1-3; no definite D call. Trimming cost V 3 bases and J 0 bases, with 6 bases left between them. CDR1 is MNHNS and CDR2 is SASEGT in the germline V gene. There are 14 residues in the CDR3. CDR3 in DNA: TGTGCCAGCAGTGAGAAGAGCTCTGGAAACACCATATATTTT. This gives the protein CASSEKSSGNTIYF.